A selection of T cell receptor beta chains follows, all from one sample in a study of blood T cell repertoires in COVID-19. Repertoires were generated with immunoSEQ multiplex PCR, while TCRdb's copy carries only in-frame clones and drops some. Among around 150,000 clones, 88% were seen once, and the ten largest hold about 10%. The specimen sequenced was peripheral blood. The origin of the receptors is a man aged 50-60 years with active or convalescent COVID-19. CDR3s include the opening cysteine and the closing phenylalanine or tryptophan. The order of the fields is V gene, clone size, J gene, D gene, CDR3 DNA, CDR3 protein. A D gene is named only where the DNA matches it firmly. Clone size, where shown, is once, few, many, or a class for clones that have expanded.

V gene: TRBV5-1
clone size: .
J gene: TRBJ2-6
D gene: TRBD1
CDR3 DNA: TGCGCCAGCAGCTTGGGGACAGGGGTGGTCGGGGCCAACGTCCTGACTTTC
CDR3 protein: CASSLGTGVVGANVLTF

V gene: TRBV9
clone size: .
J gene: TRBJ1-6
D gene: .
CDR3 DNA: TGTGCCAGCAGCGCTCACACAGGGTATAATTCACCCCTCCACTTT
CDR3 protein: CASSAHTGYNSPLHF

V gene: TRBV2
clone size: .
J gene: TRBJ2-4
D gene: TRBD2
CDR3 DNA: TGTGCCAGCACCCGGACTAGCGGGGGCAAAAACATTCAGTACTTC
CDR3 protein: CASTRTSGGKNIQYF

V gene: TRBV19
clone size: .
J gene: TRBJ1-3
D gene: .
CDR3 DNA: TGTGCCAGTAGTACCAGGGCTCCGGGAAACACCATATATTTT
CDR3 protein: CASSTRAPGNTIYF

V gene: TRBV19
clone size: .
J gene: TRBJ2-3
D gene: .
CDR3 DNA: TGTGCCTCTAGGGAGGGACAGGTCGAAGATACGCAGTATTTT
CDR3 protein: CASREGQVEDTQYF

V gene: TRBV29-1
clone size: .
J gene: TRBJ2-2
D gene: .
CDR3 DNA: TGCAGCGCCCATATCGGGAGCTCGAGCACCGGGGAGCTGTTTTTT
CDR3 protein: CSAHIGSSSTGELFF

V gene: TRBV2
clone size: .
J gene: TRBJ1-2
D gene: .
CDR3 DNA: TGTGCCAGCAGTGAGGCAGGGGTTGGCGGCTACACCTTC
CDR3 protein: CASSEAGVGGYTF

V gene: TRBV24-1
clone size: .
J gene: TRBJ1-5
D gene: TRBD1
CDR3 DNA: TGTGCCACCAGTGATGCCGGGACAGAGGTGAATCAGCCCCAGCATTTT
CDR3 protein: CATSDAGTEVNQPQHF

V gene: TRBV9
clone size: .
J gene: TRBJ2-1
D gene: .
CDR3 DNA: TGTGCCAGCAGCGTAGGCGGGATTTTCTACAATGAGCAGTTCTTC
CDR3 protein: CASSVGGIFYNEQFF

V gene: TRBV3-1/TRBV3-2
clone size: once
J gene: TRBJ2-1
D gene: TRBD1
CDR3 DNA: TGTGCCAGCAGCCAACGCAGACAGGGCGGGAATGAGCAGTTCTTC
CDR3 protein: CASSQRRQGGNEQFF

V gene: TRBV28
clone size: .
J gene: TRBJ2-1
D gene: TRBD2
CDR3 DNA: TGTGCCAGCAGTGACCTGGGGCGGGAGCGGGACGATGAGCAGTTCTTC
CDR3 protein: CASSDLGRERDDEQFF

V gene: TRBV6-1
clone size: .
J gene: TRBJ2-7
D gene: TRBD2
CDR3 DNA: TGTGCCAGCAGTGAACGCGTGGGGCAGCGGGGATCCTACGAGCAGTACTTC
CDR3 protein: CASSERVGQRGSYEQYF

V gene: TRBV6-2/TRBV6-3
clone size: .
J gene: TRBJ1-3
D gene: .
CDR3 DNA: TGTGCCAGCAGTTATGTATTCTCTGGAAACACCATATATTTT
CDR3 protein: CASSYVFSGNTIYF

V gene: TRBV2
clone size: .
J gene: TRBJ2-3
D gene: TRBD2
CDR3 DNA: TGTGCCAGCACCCCGACTAGCGGGGGGGGAGATACGCAGTATTTT
CDR3 protein: CASTPTSGGGDTQYF

V gene: TRBV6-5
clone size: .
J gene: TRBJ1-1
D gene: .
CDR3 DNA: TGTGCCAGCATCTGGACGGGGGGCACTGAAGCTTTCTTT
CDR3 protein: CASIWTGGTEAFF

V gene: TRBV6-1
clone size: .
J gene: TRBJ2-2
D gene: .
CDR3 DNA: TGTGCCAGCAGTGAAATACAGACGGCCGGGGAGCTGTTTTTT
CDR3 protein: CASSEIQTAGELFF